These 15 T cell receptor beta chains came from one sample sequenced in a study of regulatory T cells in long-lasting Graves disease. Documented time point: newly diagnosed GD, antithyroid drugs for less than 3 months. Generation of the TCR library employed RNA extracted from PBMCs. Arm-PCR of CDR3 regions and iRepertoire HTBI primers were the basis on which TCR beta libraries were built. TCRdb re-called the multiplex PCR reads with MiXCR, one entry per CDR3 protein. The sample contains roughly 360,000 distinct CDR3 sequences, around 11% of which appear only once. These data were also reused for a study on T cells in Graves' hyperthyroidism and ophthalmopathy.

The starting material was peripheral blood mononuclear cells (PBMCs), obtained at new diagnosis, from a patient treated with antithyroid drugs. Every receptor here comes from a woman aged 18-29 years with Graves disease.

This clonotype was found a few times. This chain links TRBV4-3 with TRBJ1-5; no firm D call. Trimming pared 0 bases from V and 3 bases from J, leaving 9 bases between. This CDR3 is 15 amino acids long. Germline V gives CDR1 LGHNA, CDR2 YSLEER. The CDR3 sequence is CASSQESRNNQPQHF. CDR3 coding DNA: TGCGCCAGCAGCCAAGAAAGTAGGAACAATCAGCCCCAGCATTTT.

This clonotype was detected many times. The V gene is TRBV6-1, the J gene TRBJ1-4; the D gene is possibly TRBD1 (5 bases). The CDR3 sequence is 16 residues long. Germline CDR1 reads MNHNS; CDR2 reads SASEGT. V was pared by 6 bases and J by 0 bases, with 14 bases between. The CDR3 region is CASSPQGFATNEKLFF. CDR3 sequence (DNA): TGTGCCAGCAGCCCCCAGGGATTCGCAACTAATGAAAAACTGTTTTTT.

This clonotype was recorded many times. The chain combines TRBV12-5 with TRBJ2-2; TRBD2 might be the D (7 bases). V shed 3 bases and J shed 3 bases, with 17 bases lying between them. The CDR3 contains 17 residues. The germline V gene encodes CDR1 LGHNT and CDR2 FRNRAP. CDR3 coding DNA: TGTGCTAGTGGTTTTTGGGGGGGGCCTCGCCACACCGGGGAGCTGTTTTTT. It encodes CASGFWGGPRHTGELFF.

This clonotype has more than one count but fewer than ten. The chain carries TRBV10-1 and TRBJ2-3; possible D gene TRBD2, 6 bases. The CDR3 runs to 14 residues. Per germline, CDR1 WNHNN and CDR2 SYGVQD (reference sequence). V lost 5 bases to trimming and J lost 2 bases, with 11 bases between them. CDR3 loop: CASSPGLTTDTQYF. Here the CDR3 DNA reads TGCGCCAGCAGTCCGGGACTTACCACAGATACGCAGTATTTT.

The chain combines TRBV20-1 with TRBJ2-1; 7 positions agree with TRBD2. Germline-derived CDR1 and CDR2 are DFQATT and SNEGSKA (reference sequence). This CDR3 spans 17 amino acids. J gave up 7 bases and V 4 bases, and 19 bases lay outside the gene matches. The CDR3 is CSATPWSSWRELNEQFF. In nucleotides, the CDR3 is TGCAGTGCTACTCCATGGTCTAGCTGGCGGGAGTTGAATGAGCAGTTCTTC.

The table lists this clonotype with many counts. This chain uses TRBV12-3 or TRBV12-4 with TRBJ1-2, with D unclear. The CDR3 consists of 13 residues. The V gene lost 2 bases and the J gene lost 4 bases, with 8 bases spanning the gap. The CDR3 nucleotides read TGTGCCAGCAGTTTAACCGGCGGCTATGGCTACACCTTC. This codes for CASSLTGGYGYTF.

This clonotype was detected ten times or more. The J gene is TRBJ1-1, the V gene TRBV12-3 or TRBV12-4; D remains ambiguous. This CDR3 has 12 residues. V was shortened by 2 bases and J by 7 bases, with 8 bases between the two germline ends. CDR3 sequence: CASSLRRGEAFF. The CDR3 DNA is TGTGCCAGCAGTTTACGCCGCGGTGAAGCTTTCTTT.

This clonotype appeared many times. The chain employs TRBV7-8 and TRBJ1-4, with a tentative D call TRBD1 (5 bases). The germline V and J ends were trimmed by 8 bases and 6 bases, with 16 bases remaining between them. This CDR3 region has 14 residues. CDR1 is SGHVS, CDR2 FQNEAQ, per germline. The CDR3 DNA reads TGTGCCAGCGGGCCACGGGGGGAAGATGAAAAACTGTTTTTT. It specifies CASGPRGEDEKLFF.

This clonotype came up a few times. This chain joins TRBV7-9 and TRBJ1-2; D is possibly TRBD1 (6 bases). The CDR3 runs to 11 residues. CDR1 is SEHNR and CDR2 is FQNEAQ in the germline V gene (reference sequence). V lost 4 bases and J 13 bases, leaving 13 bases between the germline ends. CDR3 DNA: TGTGCCAGCAGCTCCAAACAGGGTATCACCTTC. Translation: CASSSKQGITF.

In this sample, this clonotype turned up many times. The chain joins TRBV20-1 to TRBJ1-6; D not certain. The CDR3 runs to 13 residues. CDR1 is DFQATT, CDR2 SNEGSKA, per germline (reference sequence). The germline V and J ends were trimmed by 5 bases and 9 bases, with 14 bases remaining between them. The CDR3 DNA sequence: TGCAGTGCTCGGAACCGCGAGGGTTCACCCCTCCACTTT. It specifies CSARNREGSPLHF.

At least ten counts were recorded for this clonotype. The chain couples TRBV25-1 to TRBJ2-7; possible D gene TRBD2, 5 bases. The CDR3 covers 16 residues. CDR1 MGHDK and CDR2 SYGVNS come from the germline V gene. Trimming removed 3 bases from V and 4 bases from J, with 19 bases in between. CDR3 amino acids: CASSEVVPTGSYEQYF. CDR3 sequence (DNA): TGTGCCAGCAGTGAGGTCGTCCCGACGGGAAGTTACGAGCAGTACTTC.

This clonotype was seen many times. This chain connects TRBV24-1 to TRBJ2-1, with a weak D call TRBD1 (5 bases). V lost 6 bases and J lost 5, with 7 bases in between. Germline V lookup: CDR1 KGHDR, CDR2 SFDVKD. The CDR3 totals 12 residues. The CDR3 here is CATSLTDNEQFF. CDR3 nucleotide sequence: TGTGCCACCAGTCTGACAGACAATGAGCAGTTCTTC.

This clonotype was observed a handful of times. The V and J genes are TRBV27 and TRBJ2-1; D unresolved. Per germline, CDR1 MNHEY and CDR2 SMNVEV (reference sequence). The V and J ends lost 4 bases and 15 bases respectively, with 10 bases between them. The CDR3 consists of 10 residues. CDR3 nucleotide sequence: TGTGCCAGCAGTTCGAATGGATCGTTCTTC. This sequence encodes CASSSNGSFF.

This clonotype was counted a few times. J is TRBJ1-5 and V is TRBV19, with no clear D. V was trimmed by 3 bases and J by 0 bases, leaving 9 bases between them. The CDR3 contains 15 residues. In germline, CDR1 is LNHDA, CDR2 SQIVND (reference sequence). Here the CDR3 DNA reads TGTGCCAGTAGTATTACAGATTATAGCAATCAGCCCCAGCATTTT. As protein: CASSITDYSNQPQHF.

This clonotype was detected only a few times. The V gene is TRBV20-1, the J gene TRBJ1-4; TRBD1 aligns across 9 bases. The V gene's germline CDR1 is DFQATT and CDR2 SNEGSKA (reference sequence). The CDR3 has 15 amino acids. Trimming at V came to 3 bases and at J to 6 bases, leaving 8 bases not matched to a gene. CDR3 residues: CSARDRDRVYEKLFF. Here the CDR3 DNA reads TGCAGTGCTAGGGACCGGGACAGGGTGTATGAAAAACTGTTTTTT.